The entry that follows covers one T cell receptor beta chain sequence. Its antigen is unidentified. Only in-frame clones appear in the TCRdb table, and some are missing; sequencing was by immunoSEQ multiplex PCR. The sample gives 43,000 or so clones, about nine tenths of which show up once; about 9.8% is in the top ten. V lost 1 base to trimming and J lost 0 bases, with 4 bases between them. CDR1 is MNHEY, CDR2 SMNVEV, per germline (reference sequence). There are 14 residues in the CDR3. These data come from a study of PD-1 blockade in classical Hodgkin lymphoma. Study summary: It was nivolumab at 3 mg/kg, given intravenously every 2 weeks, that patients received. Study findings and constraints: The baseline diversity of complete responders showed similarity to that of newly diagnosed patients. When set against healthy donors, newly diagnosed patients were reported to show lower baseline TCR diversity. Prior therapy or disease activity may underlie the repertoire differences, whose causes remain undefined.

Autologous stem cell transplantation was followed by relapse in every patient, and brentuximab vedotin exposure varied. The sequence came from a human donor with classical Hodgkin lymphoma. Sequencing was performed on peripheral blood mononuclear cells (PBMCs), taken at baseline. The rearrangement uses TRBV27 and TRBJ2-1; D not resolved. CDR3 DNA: TGTGCCAGCAGTTTATTAAGCTCCTACAATGAGCAGTTCTTC. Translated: CASSLLSSYNEQFF.